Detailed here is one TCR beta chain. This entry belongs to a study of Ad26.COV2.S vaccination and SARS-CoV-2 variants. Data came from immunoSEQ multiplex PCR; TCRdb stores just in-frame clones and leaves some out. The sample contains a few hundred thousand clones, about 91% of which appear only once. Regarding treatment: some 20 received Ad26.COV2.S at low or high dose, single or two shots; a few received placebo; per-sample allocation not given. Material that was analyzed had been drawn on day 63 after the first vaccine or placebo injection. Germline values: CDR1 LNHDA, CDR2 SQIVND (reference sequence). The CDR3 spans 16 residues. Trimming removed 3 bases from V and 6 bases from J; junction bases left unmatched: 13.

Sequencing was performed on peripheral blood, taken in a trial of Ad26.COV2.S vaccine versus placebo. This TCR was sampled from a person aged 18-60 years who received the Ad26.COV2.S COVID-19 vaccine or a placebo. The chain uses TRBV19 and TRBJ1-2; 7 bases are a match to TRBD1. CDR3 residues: CASSIGTGVKIDGYTF. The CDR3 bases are TGTGCCAGTAGTATCGGAACAGGGGTCAAGATAGATGGCTACACCTTC.